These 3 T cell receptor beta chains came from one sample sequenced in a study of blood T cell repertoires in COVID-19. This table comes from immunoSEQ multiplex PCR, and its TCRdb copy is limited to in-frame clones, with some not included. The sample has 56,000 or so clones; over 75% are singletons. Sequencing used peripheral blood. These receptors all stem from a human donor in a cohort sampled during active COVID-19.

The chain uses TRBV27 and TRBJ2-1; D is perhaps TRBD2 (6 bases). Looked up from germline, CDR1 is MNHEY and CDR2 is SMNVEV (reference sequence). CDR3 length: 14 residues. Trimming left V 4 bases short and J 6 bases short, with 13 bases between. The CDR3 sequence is CASSSGLSVNEQFF. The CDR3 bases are TGTGCCAGCAGTTCGGGACTTTCGGTCAATGAGCAGTTCTTC.

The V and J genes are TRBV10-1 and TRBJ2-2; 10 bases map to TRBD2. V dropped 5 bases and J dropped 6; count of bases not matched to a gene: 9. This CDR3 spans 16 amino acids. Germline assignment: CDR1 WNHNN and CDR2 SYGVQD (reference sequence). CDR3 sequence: CASSKGLARLSGELFF. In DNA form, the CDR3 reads TGCGCCAGCAGTAAGGGACTAGCGAGGTTGTCCGGGGAGCTGTTTTTT.

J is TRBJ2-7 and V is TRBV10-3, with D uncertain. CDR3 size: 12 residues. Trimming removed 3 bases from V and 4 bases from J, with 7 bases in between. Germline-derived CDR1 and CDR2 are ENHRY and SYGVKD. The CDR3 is CAISDLRYEQYF. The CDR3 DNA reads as TGTGCCATCAGTGATTTGAGGTACGAGCAGTACTTC.